The sequence of this T cell receptor (beta chain) was determined in a study of T cells expressing NK-cell markers. From its re-call of the 5' RACE reads, TCRdb lists each CDR3 protein once, without DNA. Seen in this sample are over 200,000 distinct CDR3 sequences; the ten most common clones hold 0.3% to 0.45%. CDR1 is SGHVS and CDR2 is FNYEAQ in the germline V gene. This CDR3 contains 17 residues. This TCR derives from a man aged 18 to 29 in good health. V is TRBV7-6 and J is TRBJ2-1; TCRdb gives TRBD2 as the D gene, but with no DNA this cannot be confirmed. Material: blood T cells: a sorted CD56 or NKG2C T cell subset, CD4+ or CD8+ T cells, or bulk PBMC T cells (not recorded which). The CDR3 sequence: CASSLGTSGRSYNEQFF.